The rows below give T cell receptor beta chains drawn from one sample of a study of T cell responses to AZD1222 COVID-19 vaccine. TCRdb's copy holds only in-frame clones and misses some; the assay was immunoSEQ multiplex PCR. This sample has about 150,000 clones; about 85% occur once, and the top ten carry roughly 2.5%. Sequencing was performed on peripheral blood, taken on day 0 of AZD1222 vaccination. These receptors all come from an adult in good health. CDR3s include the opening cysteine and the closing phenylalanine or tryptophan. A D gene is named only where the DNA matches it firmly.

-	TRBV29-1	CSVIDLAHSYEQYF
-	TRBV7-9	CASSLEGALYNEQFF
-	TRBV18	CASSVGGFDRYTF
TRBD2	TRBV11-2	CASSLRTSASYEQYF
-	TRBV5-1	CASSLANGDSPLHF
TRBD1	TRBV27	CASSSGQNYEQYF
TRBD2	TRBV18	CASSPRTSGTDGELFF
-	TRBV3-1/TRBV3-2	CASSQEARVPYNEQFF
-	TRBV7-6	CASRAGAHQPQHF
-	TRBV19	CASEWQGGRQPQHF
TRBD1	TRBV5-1	CASSLPTGQEETQYF
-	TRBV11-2	CASSLDHPGPLSDYGYTF
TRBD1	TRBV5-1	CASSSTGTEYYGYTF
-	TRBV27	CASSDRFIYTF
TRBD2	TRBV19	CASSIVGSGSTYNEQFF
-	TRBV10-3	CAISESSHEQYF
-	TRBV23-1	CASSQSAGQCSGGYTF
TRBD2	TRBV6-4	CASSEESGSYNEQFF
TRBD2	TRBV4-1	CASSTQTSDKQFF
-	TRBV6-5	CASSHPDNEQFF
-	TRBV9	CASSVPSGHRGDTQYF
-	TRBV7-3	CASSPSRQQANEKLFF
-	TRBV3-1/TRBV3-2	CASSQEYGTYANSPLHF
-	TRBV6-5	CASSYGRRDYEQYF
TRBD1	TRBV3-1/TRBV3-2	CASAPGQGDYGYTF
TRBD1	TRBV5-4	CASSLAGTGVHEQYF
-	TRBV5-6	CASSSWNSLTGELFF
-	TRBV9	CASSVGDGYTF
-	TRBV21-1	CASSSWDRQSPYNEQFF
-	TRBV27	CASRLGISYEQYF
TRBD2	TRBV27	CASSRGTSAAYEQYF
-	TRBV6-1	CASSEEWGHRRGAFF
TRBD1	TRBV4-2	CASSIHRGTGELFF
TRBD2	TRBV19	CASSTGLAGNTGELFF
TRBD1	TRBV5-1	CASSAGTAYNSPLHF
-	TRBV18	CASSPPAARHTEAFF
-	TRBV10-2	CASSSTQGGSFYEQYF
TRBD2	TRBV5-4	CASSLAGALYEQYF
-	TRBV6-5	CASRPVAKNIQYF
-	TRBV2	CASMGDTGGGGYTF
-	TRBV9	CASSPTPAGTEAFF
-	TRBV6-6	CASMEGGGRPNTEAFF